This entry features one T cell receptor (beta chain) sequence. This clonotype occurred many times. This receptor's antigen is unknown. No base-level quality is on record; no much larger clone is a single base apart. These data are taken from a study of Graves' ophthalmopathy and Graves' hyperthyroidism listed by TCRdb under 2018. About the study as a whole: Peripheral blood was collected at initial diagnosis, before any treatment. An independent validation cohort comprised about 20 hyperthyroidism patients and 15 to 17 patients who later progressed from hyperthyroidism to ophthalmopathy. The study used signatures of the TCR beta repertoire to tell Graves' ophthalmopathy apart from Graves' hyperthyroidism and to predict which patients would progress to ophthalmopathy. In total, some 140 blood samples were TCR-sequenced: 43 ophthalmopathy, 75 hyperthyroidism and some 17 hyperthyroidism-to-ophthalmopathy patients. T-cell repertoires of thyroid tissue and blood were compared in six or seven hyperthyroidism patients. The 75 to 100 discovery patients were divided at random into training and test sets in a 7:3 ratio. A discovery set of about a hundred patients (43 ophthalmopathy, approximately 58 stable hyperthyroidism) was enrolled to explore V-J signatures distinguishing ophthalmopathy from hyperthyroidism. After sampling, hyperthyroidism patients received methimazole starting at 30 mg daily, and ophthalmopathy patients received high-dose intravenous methylprednisolone.

Patients with ophthalmopathy had moderately to severely active disease, with a Clinical Activity Score of 3 or more, a NOSPECS grade of 4 or more, and a disease duration of less than 3 months. Patients with other autoimmune diseases, uncontrolled infections, pregnancy or lactation were excluded. Diagnosis was based on clinical symptoms, serum thyroxine, TRAb, thyroid ultrasound and orbital computed tomography. Ficoll-Paque density gradient centrifugation was used to isolate PBMCs from under 11 ml of fresh peripheral blood. Total RNA was extracted using Trizol reagent, and RNA quality was checked on an Agilent 2100 Bioanalyzer. The paper's findings and limits, for the study overall: Among expanded thyroid clonotypes with frequency above 0.001, most also showed up in blood, which suggests that blood repertoires may reflect the thyroid immune response. In cross-validation, the 13-signature model distinguished ophthalmopathy from stable hyperthyroidism with about 90% sensitivity and nearly 82% specificity, and in the test set the corresponding values were approximately 80% and 68%. In validation, the model predicted ophthalmopathy progression with about 71% sensitivity and 72.22% specificity; approximately 12 predicted patients were CT-confirmed with GO in a median of approximately 6.2 months. No statistical method was used to set the sample size in advance, and the investigators knew which group each participant was assigned to.

For repertoire sequencing, TCR beta CDR3 regions were amplified from RNA transcripts. The first round was an RT-PCR using HTBI primers with the Qiagen OneStep RT-PCR kit, and this first round was followed by a second-round multiplex PCR, then size selection and purification. Libraries were sequenced on an Illumina HiSeq2000 using paired-end 100 bp reads. The authors' analysis ran thus. SOAPnuke was used to process the reads, removing any read that contained adapters or uncalled bases, had a mean Phred below 15, or lacked an exact match to the constant primer or identifier. COPE v1.2.5 was used to merge the high-quality paired reads. Each unique nucleotide sequence was defined as a clonotype, and clonotypes were aligned to IMGT TRB V, D and J references with MiTCR v1.1. The analysis was limited to V-J combinations with a frequency above 0.0001, which together covered just over 98% of the repertoires. A TCR clonal expansion and chaos score per V-J combination was defined as the ratio of F50 clonal expansion to chaos observed in the TCRdist matrix. Features were reduced by Welch's t-statistics and random forest to approximately 13 V-J combinations, which fed a naive Bayes classifier. The Morisita-Horn index was used to measure how similar the thyroid and blood repertoires were. Using fastp trimming at Q25 and MiXCR clonotype assembly, TCRdb reanalyzed the public sequencing data and kept in-frame beta chains. Rows are combined by CDR3 protein, so each entry shows the most common genes and DNA. The V and J calls here are based on TCRdb, not the publication. Recorded for this sample are approximately 210,000 distinct CDR3 sequences; 20% to 25% of them occurred a single time. In total, the top ten clones hold about 40% of the sample.

Relative to germline, V is 4 bases shorter and J is 2 bases shorter, with 6 bases between their ends. Its CDR3 holds 12 amino acids, cysteine through phenylalanine. The retained sequence is limited to the CDR3, 36 bases, with the frame set at the first base. CDR1 MNHEY and CDR2 SMNVEV are derived from the germline V gene (reference sequence). Sequencing was performed on peripheral blood. The rearranged segments are TRBV27 and TRBJ2-7; a confident D gene designation cannot be given. The TCR comes from a woman between 45 and 65 years old with Graves' ophthalmopathy. Donor details come from another sample of the same person, matched by shared clones. The CDR3 reads as follows: CASSSTPYEQYF. The nucleotide sequence reads as follows: TGTGCCAGCAGTTCAACACCCTACGAGCAGTACTTC.